This T cell receptor (beta chain) is from a study of human T cells and chemical hapten exposure. In the study overall: Skin on the upper inner arm, approximately 2 cm by approximately 2 cm in size, was sensitized with 2% DPC. A mostly female patient group had alopecia areata, totalis or universalis.

Time point in this sample: patch test 1, 2 weeks after DPC sensitization. As to treatment: therapeutic diphenylcyclopropenone sensitization with weekly scalp DPC. Samples of blood were obtained prior to the application of each patch test. Individual cDNA molecules received unique molecular identifiers in the library. TCRdb fed the RACE reads into MiXCR, producing one record per CDR3 protein. The sample contains over 75,000 distinct CDR3 sequences, roughly 7.1% of which appear only once. Germline CDR1 reads MNHNS; CDR2 reads SASEGT. V dropped 6 bases and J dropped 0; count of bases not matched to a gene: 2. The CDR3 contains 15 residues.

Sequenced here: whole blood, sampled in connection with sensitization to the hapten diphenylcyclopropenone (DPC). The chain is built from TRBV6-1 and TRBJ1-5; 10 nucleotides align to TRBD1. The receptor was derived from a woman in her twenties or thirties with alopecia areata. Some clones in this sample may be carry-over from other donors' samples. The CDR3, as DNA: TGTGCCAGCAGCGACAGGGGGCTTAGCAATCAGCCCCAGCATTTT. Translating gives CASSDRGLSNQPQHF.